One sample yielded the 7 T cell receptor beta chains listed below, sequenced in a study of cytomegalovirus exposure and HLA in healthy donors. The PCR contained 60 Vbeta and 13 Jbeta primers. The data were produced by immunoSEQ multiplex PCR, yet TCRdb's version contains in-frame clones alone and is incomplete. Found here are some 120,000 clones, approximately 71% of them singletons; the top ten hold 3% to 4%. Sequenced: PBMCs. The source is a woman in her 50s in good health and CMV-seronegative.

The chain joins TRBV28 to TRBJ2-1; 11 bases are a match to TRBD2. Germline V gives CDR1 MDHEN, CDR2 SYDVKM. V dropped 1 base and J dropped 12; count of bases not matched to a gene: 5. The CDR3 runs 14 residues. The CDR3 DNA sequence: TGTGCCAGCAGTTTATCACTAGCGGGAGCTACGCAGTTCTTC. Amino acids: CASSLSLAGATQFF.

This clone showed up just a few times. The chain couples TRBV4-3 to TRBJ2-1, with 12 bases fitting TRBD2. This CDR3 is 15 amino acids long. The trim removed 4 bases at V and 8 bases at J, leaving 6 bases unmatched. The V gene's germline CDR1 is LGHNA and CDR2 YSLEER. DNA of the CDR3: TGCGCCAGCAGCCTGACTAGCGGGAGTCAGGATGAGCAGTTCTTC. Translated, it gives CASSLTSGSQDEQFF.

This chain connects TRBV7-2 to TRBJ2-3, with 7 bases aligning to TRBD2. The CDR3 contains 16 residues. Per the germline V gene, CDR1 is SGHTA and CDR2 is FQGNSA. The V segment lost 1 base and the J segment 2 bases; nucleotides outside the gene matches: 6. CDR3: CASSLDPSGITDTQYF. The CDR3 coding sequence is TGTGCCAGCAGCTTAGACCCGAGCGGGATCACAGATACGCAGTATTTT.

The J gene is TRBJ2-3, the V gene TRBV4-3, with TRBD2 as a possible D gene (5 bases). Germline CDR1 LGHNA, CDR2 YSLEER. V shed 3 bases and J shed 4 bases, with 11 bases lying between them. This CDR3 comprises 14 residues. In nucleotides, the CDR3 is TGCGCCAGCAGCCAGTTCCTAGCTGCAGATACGCAGTATTTT. As protein: CASSQFLAADTQYF.

This clone was seen once. V usage is TRBV30 and J usage is TRBJ1-1, with D possibly matching TRBD1 (5 bases). V was pared by 1 base and J by 1 base, with 7 bases between. The length of the CDR3 is 13 residues. CDR1 and CDR2 from the germline V gene are GTSNPN and SVGIG (reference sequence). This chain's CDR3 is CAWSARANTEAFF. Written as DNA, the CDR3 is TGTGCCTGGAGTGCCAGGGCGAACACTGAAGCTTTCTTT.

Details on this clone: Other DNA sequences in the same sample also yield this CDR3. This chain links TRBV11-2 with TRBJ2-1, with 10 bases matching TRBD2. Germline V gives CDR1 SGHAT, CDR2 FQNNGV. The J segment lost 7 bases and the V segment lost 1 base, leaving 4 bases of the junction unmatched. The CDR3 sequence is 15 residues long. CDR3 region: CASSLGLAGVNEQFF. For the CDR3, the DNA is TGTGCCAGCAGCTTAGGGCTAGCGGGAGTTAATGAGCAGTTCTTC.

The chain is built from TRBV19 and TRBJ2-1, with 7 positions matching TRBD2. The junction had 8 bases not matched to a gene; V was cut back by 5 bases and J by 7 bases. The CDR3 runs 14 residues. Germline assignment: CDR1 LNHDA and CDR2 SQIVND (reference sequence). The CDR3 DNA sequence: TGTGCCAGTAGTGTGGCGGGAGCACCAAATGAGCAGTTCTTC. Protein: CASSVAGAPNEQFF.